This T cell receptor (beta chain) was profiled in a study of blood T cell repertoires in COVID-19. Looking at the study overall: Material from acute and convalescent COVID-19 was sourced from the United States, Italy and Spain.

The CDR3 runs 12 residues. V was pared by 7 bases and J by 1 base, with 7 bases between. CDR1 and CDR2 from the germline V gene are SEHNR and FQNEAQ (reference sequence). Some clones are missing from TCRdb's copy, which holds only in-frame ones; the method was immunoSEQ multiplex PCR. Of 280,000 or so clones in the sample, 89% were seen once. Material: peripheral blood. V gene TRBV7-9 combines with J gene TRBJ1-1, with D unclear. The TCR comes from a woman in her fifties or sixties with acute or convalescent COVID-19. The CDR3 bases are TGTGCCAGCACCTTTCAGAACACTGAAGCTTTCTTT. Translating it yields CASTFQNTEAFF.